This T cell receptor beta chain is drawn from a study of cytomegalovirus exposure and HLA in healthy donors. Background on the study: Out of roughly 170 million T cells, an earlier analysis found 117 million unique TCR beta sequences in total.

Regarding this clone: The antigen is not known.

Germline loops: CDR1 SGDLS, CDR2 YYNGEE. This CDR3 region has 15 residues. The V gene end was trimmed by 5 bases and the J gene end by 8 bases; junction bases not matched to a gene: 11. The PCR contained 60 Vbeta and 13 Jbeta primers. Method: immunoSEQ multiplex PCR; TCRdb's copy keeps in-frame clones and lacks some. The sample shows roughly 160,000 clones, about four fifths of them seen only once. General study findings and limits: A list of about 160 TCR beta chains associated with cytomegalovirus was given. An analysis was carried out later, and it reportedly showed fewer N-insertions in an Asian-associated ancestry cluster than the roughly 670-donor mean.

The clonotype originates from a woman in her forties or fifties in good health and CMV-seropositive. V and J are TRBV9 and TRBJ2-2; TRBD2 matches 8 bases. The sequencing input was PBMCs. The CDR3: CASRLSGSEYGELFF. CDR3 sequence (DNA): TGTGCCAGCAGACTAAGCGGGAGTGAATATGGGGAGCTGTTTTTT.